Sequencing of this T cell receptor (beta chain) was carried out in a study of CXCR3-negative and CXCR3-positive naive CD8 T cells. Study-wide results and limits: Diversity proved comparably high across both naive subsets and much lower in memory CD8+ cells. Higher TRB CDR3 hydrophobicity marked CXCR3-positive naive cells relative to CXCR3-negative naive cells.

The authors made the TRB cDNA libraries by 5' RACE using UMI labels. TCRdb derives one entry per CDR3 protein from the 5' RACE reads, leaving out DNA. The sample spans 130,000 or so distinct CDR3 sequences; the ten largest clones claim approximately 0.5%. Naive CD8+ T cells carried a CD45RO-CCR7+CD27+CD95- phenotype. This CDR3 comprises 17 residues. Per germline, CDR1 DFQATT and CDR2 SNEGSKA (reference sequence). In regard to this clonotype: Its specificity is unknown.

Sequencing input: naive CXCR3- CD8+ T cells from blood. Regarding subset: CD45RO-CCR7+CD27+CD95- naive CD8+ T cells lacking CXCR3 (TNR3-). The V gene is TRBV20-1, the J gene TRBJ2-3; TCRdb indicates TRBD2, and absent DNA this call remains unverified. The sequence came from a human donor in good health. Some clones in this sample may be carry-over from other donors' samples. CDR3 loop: CSARYRPGTSGSDTQYF.